Sequencing of this T cell receptor delta chain was carried out in a study of gamma-delta T cells after stem cell transplantation. TCRdb fed the RT-PCR reads into CATT to redo clone calling. The sample includes around 13,000 delta-chain clones, roughly 34% of them seen just once. V was trimmed by 3 bases and J by 3 bases, leaving 14 bases between them. Germline V gene sequence: CDR1 TVYSNPD, CDR2 GDNSRS (reference sequence). CDR3 size: 13 residues. The TCR was taken from a human donor. It is not recorded whose cells these are; they may come from a transplant donor. The V gene is TRDV3, the J gene TRDJ1; D is ambiguous. The specimen sequenced was gamma-delta T cells. In nucleotides, the CDR3 is TGTGCCTTAGTTTTGCGGGAAGCCGATAAACTCATCTTT. Its translation is CALVLREADKLIF.